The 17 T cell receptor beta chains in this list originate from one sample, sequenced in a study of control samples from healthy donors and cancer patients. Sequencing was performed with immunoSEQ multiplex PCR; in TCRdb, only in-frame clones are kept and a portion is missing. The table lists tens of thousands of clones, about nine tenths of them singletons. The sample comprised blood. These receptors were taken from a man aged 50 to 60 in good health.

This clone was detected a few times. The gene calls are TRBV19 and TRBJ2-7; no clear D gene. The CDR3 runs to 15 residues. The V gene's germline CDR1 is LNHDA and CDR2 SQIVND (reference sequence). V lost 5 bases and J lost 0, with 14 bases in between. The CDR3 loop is CASSPSPLSSYEQYF. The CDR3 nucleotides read TGTGCCAGTAGTCCCAGCCCTTTAAGCTCCTACGAGCAGTACTTC.

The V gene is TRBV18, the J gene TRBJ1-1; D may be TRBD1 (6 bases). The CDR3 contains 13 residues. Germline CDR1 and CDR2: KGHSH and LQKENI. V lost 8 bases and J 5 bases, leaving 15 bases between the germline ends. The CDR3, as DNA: TGTGCCAGCGGAGGTCAGGGGAGGACTGAAGCTTTCTTT. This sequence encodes CASGGQGRTEAFF.

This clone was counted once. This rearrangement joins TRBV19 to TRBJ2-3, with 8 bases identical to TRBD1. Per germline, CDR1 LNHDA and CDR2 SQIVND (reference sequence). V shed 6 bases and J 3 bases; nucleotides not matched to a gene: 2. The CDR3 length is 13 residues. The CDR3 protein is CASRDRVTDTQYF. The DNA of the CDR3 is TGTGCCAGTAGGGACAGGGTTACAGATACGCAGTATTTT.

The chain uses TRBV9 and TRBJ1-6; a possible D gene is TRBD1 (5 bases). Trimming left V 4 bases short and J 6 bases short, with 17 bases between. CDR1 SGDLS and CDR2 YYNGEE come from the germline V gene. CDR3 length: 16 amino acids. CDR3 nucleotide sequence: TGTGCCAGCAGCTTAGCGTCAGGGAATGGTAATTCACCCCTCCACTTT. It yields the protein CASSLASGNGNSPLHF.

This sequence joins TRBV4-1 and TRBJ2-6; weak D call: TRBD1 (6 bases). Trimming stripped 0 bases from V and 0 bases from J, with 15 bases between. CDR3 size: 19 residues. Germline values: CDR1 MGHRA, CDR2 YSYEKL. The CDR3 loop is CASSQDLVGGVSGANVLTF. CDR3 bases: TGCGCCAGCAGCCAAGATCTGGTAGGGGGTGTCTCTGGGGCCAACGTCCTGACTTTC.

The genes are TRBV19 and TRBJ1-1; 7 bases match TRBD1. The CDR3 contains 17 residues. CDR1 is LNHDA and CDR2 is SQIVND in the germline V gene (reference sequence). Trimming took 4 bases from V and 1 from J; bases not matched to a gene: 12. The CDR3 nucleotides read TGTGCCAGTAGTACCTCCGGGACAGTATATCCGAACACTGAAGCTTTCTTT. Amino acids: CASSTSGTVYPNTEAFF.

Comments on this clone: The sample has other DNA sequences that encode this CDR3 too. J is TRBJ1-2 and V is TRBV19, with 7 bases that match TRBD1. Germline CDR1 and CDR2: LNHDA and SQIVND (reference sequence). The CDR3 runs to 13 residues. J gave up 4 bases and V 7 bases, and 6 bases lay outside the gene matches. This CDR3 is CASTRTGAYGYTF. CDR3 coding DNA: TGTGCCAGTACCCGGACAGGAGCCTATGGCTACACCTTC.

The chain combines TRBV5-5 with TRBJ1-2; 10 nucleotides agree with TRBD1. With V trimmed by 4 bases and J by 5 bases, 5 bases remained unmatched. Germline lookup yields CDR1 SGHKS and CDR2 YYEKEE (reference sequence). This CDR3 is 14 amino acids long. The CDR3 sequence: CASSLGTGAYGYTF. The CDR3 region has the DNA TGTGCCAGCAGCCTAGGGACAGGGGCGTATGGCTACACCTTC.

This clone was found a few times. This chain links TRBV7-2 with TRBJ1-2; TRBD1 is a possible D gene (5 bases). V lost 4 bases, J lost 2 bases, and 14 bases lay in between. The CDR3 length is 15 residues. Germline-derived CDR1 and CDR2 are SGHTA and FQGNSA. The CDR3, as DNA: TGTGCCAGCAGCTCCCGGGGAGGGGACAACTATGGCTACACCTTC. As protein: CASSSRGGDNYGYTF.

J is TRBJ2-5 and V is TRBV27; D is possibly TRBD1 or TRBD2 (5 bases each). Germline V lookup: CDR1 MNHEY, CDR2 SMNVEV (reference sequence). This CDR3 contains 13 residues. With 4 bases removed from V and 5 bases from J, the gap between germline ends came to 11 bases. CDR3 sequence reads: CASSYQGRETQYF. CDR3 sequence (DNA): TGTGCCAGCAGTTATCAGGGACGCGAGACCCAGTACTTC.

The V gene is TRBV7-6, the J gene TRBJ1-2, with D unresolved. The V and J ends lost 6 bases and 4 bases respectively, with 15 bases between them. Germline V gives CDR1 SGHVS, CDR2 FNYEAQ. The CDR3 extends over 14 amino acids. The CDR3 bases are TGTGCCAGCAGTCCAGGTGGCATGGGCTATGGCTACACCTTC. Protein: CASSPGGMGYGYTF.

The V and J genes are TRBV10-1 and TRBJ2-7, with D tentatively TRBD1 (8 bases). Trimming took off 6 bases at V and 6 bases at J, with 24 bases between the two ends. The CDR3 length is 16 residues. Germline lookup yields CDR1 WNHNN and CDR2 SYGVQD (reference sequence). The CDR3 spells CASRTDRDYSVLEQYF. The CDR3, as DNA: TGCGCCAGCAGGACGGACAGGGACTATTCCGTGCTCGAGCAGTACTTC.

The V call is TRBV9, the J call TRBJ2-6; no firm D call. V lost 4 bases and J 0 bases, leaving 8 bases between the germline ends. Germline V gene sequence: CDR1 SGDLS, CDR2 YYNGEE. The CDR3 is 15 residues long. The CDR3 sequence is CASSPRISGANVLTF. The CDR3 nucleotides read TGTGCCAGCAGCCCCCGGATCTCTGGGGCCAACGTCCTGACTTTC.

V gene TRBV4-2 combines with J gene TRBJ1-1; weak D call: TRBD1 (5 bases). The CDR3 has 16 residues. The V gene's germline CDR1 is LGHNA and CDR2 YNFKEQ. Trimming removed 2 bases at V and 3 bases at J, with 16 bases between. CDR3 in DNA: TGTGCCAGCAGCCAAATCGAGGCGTTACAGGACACTGAAGCTTTCTTT. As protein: CASSQIEALQDTEAFF.

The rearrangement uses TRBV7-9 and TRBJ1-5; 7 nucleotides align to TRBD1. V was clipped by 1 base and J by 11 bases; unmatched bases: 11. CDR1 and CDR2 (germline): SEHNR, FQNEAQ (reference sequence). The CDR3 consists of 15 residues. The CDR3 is CASSLGRQGPFAQHF. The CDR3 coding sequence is TGTGCCAGCAGCTTAGGGAGACAGGGACCCTTTGCCCAGCATTTT.

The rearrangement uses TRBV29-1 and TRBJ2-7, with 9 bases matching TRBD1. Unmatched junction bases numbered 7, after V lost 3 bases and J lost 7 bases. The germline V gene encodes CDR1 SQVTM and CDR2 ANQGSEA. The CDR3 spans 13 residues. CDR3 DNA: TGCAGCGTTGAGAGGGGACAGGGATGGGAGCAGTACTTC. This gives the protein CSVERGQGWEQYF.

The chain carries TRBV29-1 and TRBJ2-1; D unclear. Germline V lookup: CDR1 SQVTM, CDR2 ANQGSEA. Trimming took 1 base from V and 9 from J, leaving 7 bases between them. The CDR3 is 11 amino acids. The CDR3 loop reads CSVEVSFEQFF. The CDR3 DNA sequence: TGCAGCGTTGAAGTGAGCTTTGAGCAGTTCTTC.